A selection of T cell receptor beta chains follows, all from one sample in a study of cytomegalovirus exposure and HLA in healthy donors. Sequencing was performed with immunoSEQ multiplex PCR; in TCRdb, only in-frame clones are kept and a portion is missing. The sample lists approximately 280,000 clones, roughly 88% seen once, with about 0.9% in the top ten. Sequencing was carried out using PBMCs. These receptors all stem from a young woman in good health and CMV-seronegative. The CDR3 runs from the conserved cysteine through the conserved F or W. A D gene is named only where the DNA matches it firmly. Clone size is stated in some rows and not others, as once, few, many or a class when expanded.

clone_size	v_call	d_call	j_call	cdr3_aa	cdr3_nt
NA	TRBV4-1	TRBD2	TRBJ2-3	CASSQVTSGRDTQYF	TGCGCCAGCAGCCAAGTTACTAGCGGGAGAGATACGCAGTATTTT
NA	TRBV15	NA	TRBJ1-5	CATSRGTPNQPQHF	TGTGCCACCAGCAGGGGGACTCCTAATCAGCCCCAGCATTTT
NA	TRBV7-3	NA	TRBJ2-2	CASSFSGNTGELFF	TGTGCCAGCAGCTTCTCCGGGAACACCGGGGAGCTGTTTTTT
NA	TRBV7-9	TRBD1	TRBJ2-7	CASSRTGPYEQYF	TGTGCCAGCAGCCGGACAGGGCCCTACGAGCAGTACTTC
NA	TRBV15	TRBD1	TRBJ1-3	CATSRRDRSSGNTIYF	TGTGCCACCAGCAGACGGGACAGATCCTCTGGAAACACCATATATTTT
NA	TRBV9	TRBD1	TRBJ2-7	CASSVGQGAYEQYF	TGTGCCAGCAGCGTAGGACAGGGGGCTTACGAGCAGTACTTC
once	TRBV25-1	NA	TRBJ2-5	CASSALGGRGQETQYF	TGTGCCAGCAGTGCCCTAGGGGGACGGGGCCAAGAGACCCAGTACTTC
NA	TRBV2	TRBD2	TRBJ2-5	CASSERRGRARYQETQYF	TGTGCCAGCAGTGAACGTCGGGGGAGGGCCCGATACCAAGAGACCCAGTACTTC
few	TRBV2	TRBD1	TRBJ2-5	CASGKDREETQYF	TGTGCCAGCGGGAAGGACAGGGAAGAGACCCAGTACTTC
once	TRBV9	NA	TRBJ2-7	CASSPGFDEQYF	TGTGCCAGCAGCCCGGGGTTCGACGAGCAGTACTTC
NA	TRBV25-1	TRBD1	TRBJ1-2	CASSRGWGYGYTF	TGTGCCAGCAGCAGGGGGTGGGGGTATGGCTACACCTTC
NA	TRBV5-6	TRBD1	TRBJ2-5	CASSSEGQGEETQYF	TGTGCCAGCAGCTCTGAAGGACAGGGCGAGGAGACCCAGTACTTC
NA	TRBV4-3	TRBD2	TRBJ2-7	CASSQKETTSGSPYEQYF	TGCGCCAGCAGCCAAAAGGAGACAACTAGCGGGAGTCCATACGAGCAGTACTTC
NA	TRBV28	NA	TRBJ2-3	CASSLSGGVPDTQYF	TGTGCCAGCAGTTTGAGTGGCGGAGTACCAGATACGCAGTATTTT
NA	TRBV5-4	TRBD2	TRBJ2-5	CASSLGAGRETQYF	TGTGCCAGCAGCTTGGGAGCGGGACGGGAGACCCAGTACTTC
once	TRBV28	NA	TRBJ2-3	CASSLSTDTQYF	TGTGCCAGCAGTCTCAGCACAGATACGCAGTATTTT
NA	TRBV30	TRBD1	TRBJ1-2	CAWSVRETGRDYGYTF	TGTGCCTGGAGTGTAAGGGAGACAGGGAGAGACTATGGCTACACCTTC
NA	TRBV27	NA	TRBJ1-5	CASSSGGALQPQHF	TGTGCCAGCAGTTCTGGGGGGGCCCTTCAGCCCCAGCATTTT
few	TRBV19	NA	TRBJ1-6	CASMGLGYSPLHF	TGTGCCAGTATGGGACTGGGCTATTCACCCCTCCACTTT
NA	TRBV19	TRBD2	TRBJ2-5	CASSMPGGRQETQYF	TGTGCCAGTAGCATGCCCGGCGGGAGACAAGAGACCCAGTACTTC
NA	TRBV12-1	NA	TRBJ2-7	CASSFGPGSYEQYF	NA
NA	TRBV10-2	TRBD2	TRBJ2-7	CASSEGLANPYEQYF	TGCGCCAGCAGTGAGGGACTAGCGAACCCCTACGAGCAGTACTTC
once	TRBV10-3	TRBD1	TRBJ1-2	CATQGVDYGYTF	TGTGCCACCCAGGGGGTCGACTATGGCTACACCTTC
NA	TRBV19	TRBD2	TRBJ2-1	CASKPGLAGGPPFF	TGTGCCAGTAAACCCGGACTAGCGGGAGGCCCGCCGTTCTTC
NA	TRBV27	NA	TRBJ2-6	CAASVGSGANVLTF	TGTGCCGCCTCAGTTGGCTCTGGGGCCAACGTCCTGACTTTC
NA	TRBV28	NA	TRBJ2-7	CASRTGSYEQYF	TGTGCCAGCAGGACTGGGTCCTACGAGCAGTACTTC
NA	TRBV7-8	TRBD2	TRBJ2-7	CASTPGGRLGPYEQYF	TGTGCCAGCACCCCGGGGGGGCGTTTAGGGCCCTACGAGCAGTACTTC
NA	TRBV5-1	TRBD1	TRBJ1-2	CASSWGTGGLLLNGYTF	TGCGCCAGCAGCTGGGGGACAGGGGGCCTCCTTCTTAATGGCTACACCTTC